A selection of T cell receptor beta chains follows, all from one sample in a study of monozygotic twins with inflammatory bowel disease. TCRdb reprocessed the 5' RACE reads and stores each CDR3 protein as one record, lacking DNA. The listing records some 200,000 distinct CDR3 sequences. What was sequenced was blood. The receptors shown here come from a human donor with ulcerative colitis or Crohn's disease, or a healthy co-twin of an affected twin (not recorded which). Both conserved end residues are part of each CDR3.

CDR3aa: CASSLETENTEAFF
j_gene: TRBJ1-1
v_gene: TRBV7-9

CDR3aa: CASLTSGTIKNTGELFF
j_gene: TRBJ2-2
v_gene: TRBV7-8

CDR3aa: CASSPQQRLAGGADTQYF
j_gene: TRBJ2-3
v_gene: TRBV18

CDR3aa: CASSSQLGWTEAFF
j_gene: TRBJ1-1
v_gene: TRBV7-9

CDR3aa: CASSRSGNPNGYTF
j_gene: TRBJ1-2
v_gene: TRBV19

CDR3aa: CASSFFEGGSYEQYF
j_gene: TRBJ2-7
v_gene: TRBV7-9

CDR3aa: CASSLPGRGPQHF
j_gene: TRBJ1-5
v_gene: TRBV12-3/TRBV12-4

CDR3aa: CASSQAYKGTYNEQFF
j_gene: TRBJ2-1
v_gene: TRBV3-1

CDR3aa: CASSVGVSVDTQYF
j_gene: TRBJ2-3
v_gene: TRBV9

CDR3aa: CASSSKGDTEAFF
j_gene: TRBJ1-1
v_gene: TRBV18

CDR3aa: CSATGQGEDNQPQHF
j_gene: TRBJ1-5
v_gene: TRBV29-1

CDR3aa: CASSSPWGNTEAFF
j_gene: TRBJ1-1
v_gene: TRBV7-9

CDR3aa: CASSQVDQGKLAKNIQYF
j_gene: TRBJ2-4
v_gene: TRBV4-2

CDR3aa: CASSPPAGANVLTF
j_gene: TRBJ2-6
v_gene: TRBV28

CDR3aa: CASSYSKHASTDTQYF
j_gene: TRBJ2-3
v_gene: TRBV6-2/TRBV6-3

CDR3aa: CASSLIGGGGNSPLHF
j_gene: TRBJ1-6
v_gene: TRBV27

CDR3aa: CAWSEFSRRAKNIQYF
j_gene: TRBJ2-4
v_gene: TRBV30

CDR3aa: CASSQEDRAADTQYF
j_gene: TRBJ2-3
v_gene: TRBV4-1

CDR3aa: CASSLRGLGNTIYF
j_gene: TRBJ1-3
v_gene: TRBV5-1

CDR3aa: CASRLGQGGYGYTF
j_gene: TRBJ1-2
v_gene: TRBV12-2

CDR3aa: CASSVSTGFSPSFF
j_gene: TRBJ1-1
v_gene: TRBV7-2

CDR3aa: CASSLDAGGPSNQPQHF
j_gene: TRBJ1-5
v_gene: TRBV11-2

CDR3aa: CAWSVQPMNTEAFF
j_gene: TRBJ1-1
v_gene: TRBV30

CDR3aa: CASSSRDDKDTQYF
j_gene: TRBJ2-3
v_gene: TRBV27

CDR3aa: CAWSVYSAYEQYF
j_gene: TRBJ2-7
v_gene: TRBV30

CDR3aa: CASSQVVAQGAKVNTEAFF
j_gene: TRBJ1-1
v_gene: TRBV4-2

CDR3aa: CASSLNRAGANVLTF
j_gene: TRBJ2-6
v_gene: TRBV7-3

CDR3aa: CASSVGGQPQHF
j_gene: TRBJ1-5
v_gene: TRBV5-5

CDR3aa: CASSFEGSEQYF
j_gene: TRBJ2-7
v_gene: TRBV7-8

CDR3aa: CSARDLSGAKGEQFF
j_gene: TRBJ2-1
v_gene: TRBV20-1

CDR3aa: CASSLTARVSSGNTIYF
j_gene: TRBJ1-3
v_gene: TRBV7-9

CDR3aa: CASSLRQVGANVLTF
j_gene: TRBJ2-6
v_gene: TRBV27

CDR3aa: CASSTGIGGDTHNEQFF
j_gene: TRBJ2-1
v_gene: TRBV7-4

CDR3aa: CASSSRETEAFF
j_gene: TRBJ1-1
v_gene: TRBV27

CDR3aa: CASSANPGTNTIYF
j_gene: TRBJ1-3
v_gene: TRBV5-1

CDR3aa: CSARGTAQETQYF
j_gene: TRBJ2-5
v_gene: TRBV20-1

CDR3aa: CSARTGYYGYTF
j_gene: TRBJ1-2
v_gene: TRBV20-1

CDR3aa: CASSLGGLTRGEQFF
j_gene: TRBJ2-1
v_gene: TRBV7-2

CDR3aa: CASSRPGSRNTGELFF
j_gene: TRBJ2-2
v_gene: TRBV6-2/TRBV6-3

CDR3aa: CASSPRLSTDTQYF
j_gene: TRBJ2-3
v_gene: TRBV5-1

CDR3aa: CASRSFSAADNYGYTF
j_gene: TRBJ1-2
v_gene: TRBV19

CDR3aa: CASSSQGAITDTQYF
j_gene: TRBJ2-3
v_gene: TRBV7-3

CDR3aa: CASTIGTGWNEQFF
j_gene: TRBJ2-1
v_gene: TRBV6-1

CDR3aa: CASSLGESVYEQYF
j_gene: TRBJ2-7
v_gene: TRBV7-9

CDR3aa: CASSDRAYEQYF
j_gene: TRBJ2-7
v_gene: TRBV6-5

CDR3aa: CASSLDTTSNYGYTF
j_gene: TRBJ1-2
v_gene: TRBV5-1

CDR3aa: CASSMGPKGSGNTIYF
j_gene: TRBJ1-3
v_gene: TRBV12-3/TRBV12-4

CDR3aa: CASSTGTSSSSF
j_gene: TRBJ2-7
v_gene: TRBV12-3/TRBV12-4

CDR3aa: CASSGTGGFYEQYF
j_gene: TRBJ2-7
v_gene: TRBV18

CDR3aa: CAWSANVGTKFF
j_gene: TRBJ2-1
v_gene: TRBV30

CDR3aa: CASSRRERGQETQYF
j_gene: TRBJ2-5
v_gene: TRBV7-9

CDR3aa: CSAPGTSGNTGELFF
j_gene: TRBJ2-2
v_gene: TRBV20-1

CDR3aa: CASSLPTGPEAFF
j_gene: TRBJ1-1
v_gene: TRBV4-2

CDR3aa: CSTGSVNTEAFF
j_gene: TRBJ1-1
v_gene: TRBV20-1

CDR3aa: CASSLDGQGKETQYF
j_gene: TRBJ2-5
v_gene: TRBV5-1

CDR3aa: CASSRDDYGYTF
j_gene: TRBJ1-2
v_gene: TRBV12-3/TRBV12-4

CDR3aa: CSARDPRGRISNTGELFF
j_gene: TRBJ2-2
v_gene: TRBV20-1